This TCR beta chain was sequenced in a study of blood T cell repertoires in COVID-19. The method was immunoSEQ multiplex PCR; TCRdb's version includes in-frame clones alone and lacks a portion of them. The profile shows about 40,000 clones, 87% of them singletons. Trimming cost V 0 bases and J 6 bases, with 15 bases left between them. The CDR3 is 16 residues long. Germline V lookup: CDR1 SGDLS, CDR2 YYNGEE. Sequences were obtained from peripheral blood. This TCR was recovered from a woman over 75 with active COVID-19. V gene TRBV9 combines with J gene TRBJ2-2, with D maybe TRBD1 (5 bases). In nucleotides, the CDR3 is TGTGCCAGCAGCGTAGACTCAAAAGGGGCGGCCGGGGAGCTGTTTTTT. This sequence encodes CASSVDSKGAAGELFF. The full variable domain, its missing parts supplied by reference TRBV9 and TRBJ2-2, is DSGVTQTPKHLITATGQRVTLRCSPRSGDLSVYWYQQSLDQGLQFLIQYYNGEERAKGNILERFSAQQFPDLHSELNLSSLELGDSALYFCASSVDSKGAAGELFFGEGSRLTVL.